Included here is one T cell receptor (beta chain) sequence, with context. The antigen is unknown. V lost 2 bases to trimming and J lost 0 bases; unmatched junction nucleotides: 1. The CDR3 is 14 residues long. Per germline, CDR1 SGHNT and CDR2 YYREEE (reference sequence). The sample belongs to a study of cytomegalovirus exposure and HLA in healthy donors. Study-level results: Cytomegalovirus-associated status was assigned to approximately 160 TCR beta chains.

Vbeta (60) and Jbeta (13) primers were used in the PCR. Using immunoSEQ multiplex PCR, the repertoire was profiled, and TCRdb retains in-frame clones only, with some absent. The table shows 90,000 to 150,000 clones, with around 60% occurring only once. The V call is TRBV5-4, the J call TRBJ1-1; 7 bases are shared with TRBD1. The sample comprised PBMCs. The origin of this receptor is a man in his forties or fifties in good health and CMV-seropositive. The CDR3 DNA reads TGTGCCAGCAGCTTACAGGGGATGAACACTGAAGCTTTCTTT. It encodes CASSLQGMNTEAFF.